This passage covers 25 T cell receptor beta chains from one sample sequenced in a study of T cells in Graves' hyperthyroidism and ophthalmopathy. Amplified TCR beta CDR3 regions came from RNA transcripts. HTBI primers drove first-round RT-PCR of the TCR CDR3. MiXCR, run by TCRdb on the multiplex PCR reads, gives a single entry per CDR3 protein. The sample shows 500,000 to 650,000 distinct CDR3 sequences, roughly 17% of them seen only once. Sequencing used blood. The source is a young woman with Graves' ophthalmopathy.

The chain employs TRBV10-3 and TRBJ2-5, with a tentative D call TRBD1 (6 bases). The CDR3 sequence is 16 residues long. Looked up from germline, CDR1 is ENHRY and CDR2 is SYGVKD. V lost 7 bases to trimming and J lost 1 base, with 19 bases between them. Here the CDR3 DNA reads TGTGCCATCACAAGCGAACCCGGACAGACCCAAGAGACCCAGTACTTC. Amino acid sequence: CAITSEPGQTQETQYF.

This clonotype was counted at least ten times. The chain has TRBV7-2 and TRBJ1-2; no clear D. Germline V gene data show CDR1 as SGHTA and CDR2 as FQGNSA. This CDR3 region has 14 residues. The germline V and J ends were trimmed by 6 bases and 8 bases, with 19 bases remaining between them. This chain's CDR3 is CASSNLRAQRGYTF. The CDR3 nucleotides are TGTGCCAGCAGTAACCTCCGGGCCCAGAGGGGCTACACCTTC. The full variable domain, rest sourced from reference TRBV7-2 and TRBJ1-2, is GAGVSQSPSNKVTEKGKDVELRCDPISGHTALYWYRQSLGQGLEFLIYFQGNSAPDKSGLPSDRFSAERTGGSVSTLTIQRTQQEDSAVYLCASSNLRAQRGYTFGSGTRLTVV.

This clonotype has a count of ten or more. The DNA for the CDR3 is TGCGCCAGCAATGGAGCAGGGTTGAACACTGAAGCTTTCTTT. It encodes CASNGAGLNTEAFF. The rearrangement joins TRBV5-1 to TRBJ1-1; D is perhaps TRBD1 (5 bases). CDR1 SGHRS and CDR2 YFSETQ come from the germline V gene. The CDR3 spans 14 residues. V was pared by 6 bases and J by 0 bases, with 12 bases between.

At least ten counts were recorded for this clonotype. The CDR3 DNA is TGTGCCAGCAGCTTGGGACAGGGGGTCTATGGCGGTGAGCAGTTCTTC. Its translation: CASSLGQGVYGGEQFF. This chain links TRBV7-2 with TRBJ2-1; 11 bases are shared with TRBD1. V lost 3 bases and J lost 9; bases outside the gene matches: 10. The germline V gene encodes CDR1 SGHTA and CDR2 FQGNSA. The CDR3 totals 16 residues. The full variable domain, its missing parts supplied by reference TRBV7-2 and TRBJ2-1, is GAGVSQSPSNKVTEKGKDVELRCDPISGHTALYWYRQSLGQGLEFLIYFQGNSAPDKSGLPSDRFSAERTGGSVSTLTIQRTQQEDSAVYLCASSLGQGVYGGEQFFGPGTRLTVL.

The chain links TRBV11-2 to TRBJ1-6, with no clear D. Germline lookup yields CDR1 SGHAT and CDR2 FQNNGV. Trimming stripped 5 bases from V and 13 bases from J, with 18 bases between. The CDR3 spans 14 residues. CDR3 region: CASSHQPPPSPLHF. In DNA, the CDR3 is TGTGCCAGCAGCCACCAGCCACCCCCTTCTCCCCTCCACTTT.

Ten or more counts support this clonotype. This chain joins TRBV10-3 and TRBJ1-1; D is unresolved. With 4 bases removed from V and 0 bases from J, the gap between germline ends came to 9 bases. CDR1 is ENHRY and CDR2 is SYGVKD in the germline V gene. The CDR3 covers 14 residues. This CDR3 reads CAISGGNLNTEAFF. As DNA, the CDR3 is TGTGCCATCAGTGGAGGTAATTTGAACACTGAAGCTTTCTTT.

This clonotype was recorded at least ten times. The V call is TRBV7-8, the J call TRBJ1-1; D gene ambiguous. CDR1 and CDR2 (germline): SGHVS, FQNEAQ. The CDR3 is 14 amino acids. The V end was cut by 3 bases, the J end by 2 bases, with 10 bases between. CDR3 nucleotide sequence: TGTGCCAGCAGCTTCGGCCCCATAAACACTGAAGCTTTCTTT. It is translated as CASSFGPINTEAFF.

This clonotype was seen at least ten times. The gene calls are TRBV11-2 and TRBJ1-1; possible D gene TRBD1, 6 bases. V was trimmed by 2 bases and J by 1 base, leaving 14 bases between them. Germline V gives CDR1 SGHAT, CDR2 FQNNGV. CDR3 length equals 16 residues. CDR3 protein: CASSLRPGAGNTEAFF. Written as DNA, the CDR3 is TGTGCCAGCAGCTTACGCCCGGGGGCAGGGAACACTGAAGCTTTCTTT.

This clonotype was seen many times. V and J are TRBV7-8 and TRBJ1-3, with TRBD1 matching 7 bases. Trimming removed 5 bases from V and 2 bases from J; junction bases left unmatched: 3. The CDR3 is 14 amino acids. Germline CDR1 reads SGHVS; CDR2 reads FQNEAQ. CDR3 sequence reads: CASSQRGPGNTIYF. The CDR3 DNA follows: TGTGCCAGCAGCCAAAGGGGGCCTGGAAACACCATATATTTT.

This clonotype was recorded at least ten times. The chain uses TRBV28 and TRBJ1-5; D is possibly TRBD1 (6 bases). The CDR3 is 14 amino acids. Germline V gene lookup returns CDR1 MDHEN and CDR2 SYDVKM. V was cut by 7 bases and J by 5 bases, with 15 bases left in between. In DNA, the CDR3 is TGTGCCAGCACTATAATGGAGGGGGATCAGCCCCAGCATTTT. Its translation is CASTIMEGDQPQHF.

This clonotype was seen at least ten times. The CDR3 reads CASSQDALGGGYTF. CDR3 DNA sequence: TGTGCCAGCAGCCAAGACGCCCTGGGGGGTGGCTACACCTTC. The chain uses TRBV3-1 and TRBJ1-2, with a tentative D call TRBD1 (5 bases). There are 14 residues in the CDR3. Germline CDR1 reads LGHDT; CDR2 reads YNNKEL (reference sequence). V lost 0 bases and J lost 7, with 12 bases in between.

This clonotype was detected only a few times. This rearrangement joins TRBV5-1 to TRBJ2-2; TRBD2 matches 8 bases. The V gene end was trimmed by 0 bases and the J gene end by 5 bases; junction bases not matched to a gene: 9. Per the germline V gene, CDR1 is SGHRS and CDR2 is YFSETQ. The CDR3 extends over 17 amino acids. The CDR3 protein is CASSLAGPGLGTGELFF. The DNA for the CDR3 is TGCGCCAGCAGCTTGGCCGGCCCGGGACTAGGGACCGGGGAGCTGTTTTTT. Full variable domain (remainder filled in from reference TRBV5-1 and TRBJ2-2): KAGVTQTPRYLIKTRGQQVTLSCSPISGHRSVSWYQQTPGQGLQFLFEYFSETQRNKGNFPGRFSGRQFSNSRSEMNVSTLELGDSALYLCASSLAGPGLGTGELFFGEGSRLTVL.

This clonotype was observed many times. V is TRBV20-1 and J is TRBJ2-5; 15 positions match TRBD2. This CDR3 comprises 14 residues. Germline V gives CDR1 DFQATT, CDR2 SNEGSKA (reference sequence). V lost 7 bases and J lost 3; bases outside the gene matches: 3. Here the CDR3 DNA reads TGCAGTGTTCGGACTAGCGGGGGGGAAGAGACCCAGTACTTC. Residues: CSVRTSGGEETQYF.

V gene TRBV5-1 combines with J gene TRBJ1-1, with a tentative D call TRBD1 (6 bases). Germline CDR1 and CDR2: SGHRS and YFSETQ. CDR3 length: 14 amino acids. V shed 0 bases and J shed 2 bases, with 8 bases lying between them. For the CDR3, the DNA is TGCGCCAGCAGCTTGGAGGGGGATAACACTGAAGCTTTCTTT. Translation: CASSLEGDNTEAFF.

This clonotype came up many times. The V and J genes are TRBV15 and TRBJ2-7, with TRBD2 as a possible D gene (5 bases). This CDR3 has 15 residues. Per the germline V gene, CDR1 is LNHNV and CDR2 is YYDKDF (reference sequence). Trimming took 4 bases from V and 1 from J, leaving 14 bases between them. Here the CDR3 DNA reads TGTGCCACCAGCAAGAGGGTCGGGCAATCCTACGAGCAGTACTTC. This encodes CATSKRVGQSYEQYF. The complete variable domain, with remaining parts taken from reference TRBV15 and TRBJ2-7, reads DAMVIQNPRYQVTQFGKPVTLSCSQTLNHNVMYWYQQKSSQAPKLLFHYYDKDFNNEADTPDNFQSRRPNTSFCFLDIRSPGLGDTAMYLCATSKRVGQSYEQYFGPGTRLTVT.

The rearrangement joins TRBV27 to TRBJ1-1, with D maybe TRBD1 (5 bases). Trimming pared 6 bases from V and 1 base from J, leaving 12 bases between. Germline V gene data show CDR1 as MNHEY and CDR2 as SMNVEV (reference sequence). The length of the CDR3 is 14 residues. The CDR3 DNA is TGTGCCAGCAGCCCTGGACATACGAACACTGAAGCTTTCTTT. It translates to CASSPGHTNTEAFF.

This clonotype was counted between two and nine times. The gene calls are TRBV20-1 and TRBJ2-5, with D tentatively TRBD1 (7 bases). Germline CDR1 and CDR2: DFQATT and SNEGSKA (reference sequence). V gave up 3 bases and J gave up 5 bases, with 25 bases separating them. The CDR3 consists of 17 residues. The CDR3 loop reads CSASGGGGVGYWETQYF. As DNA, the CDR3 is TGCAGTGCTAGTGGAGGGGGCGGAGTGGGGTATTGGGAGACCCAGTACTTC.

This clonotype was found many times. The rearrangement uses TRBV7-2 and TRBJ2-7; no reliable D call. CDR1 and CDR2 (germline): SGHTA, FQGNSA. V shed 1 base and J shed 4 bases, with 8 bases lying between them. The CDR3 runs 13 residues. The CDR3: CASSLDIRYEQYF. The CDR3 coding sequence is TGTGCCAGCAGCTTAGACATTAGGTACGAGCAGTACTTC.

This clonotype showed up many times. The genes are TRBV27 and TRBJ1-6; D not resolved. This CDR3 has 13 amino acids. V lost 4 bases and J lost 7, with 8 bases in between. Germline CDR1 reads MNHEY; CDR2 reads SMNVEV (reference sequence). CDR3 in amino acids: CASSYDGNSPLHF. The CDR3, as DNA: TGTGCCAGCAGTTATGACGGGAATTCACCCCTCCACTTT.

This chain joins TRBV12-3 or TRBV12-4 and TRBJ2-1; maybe TRBD1 (8 bases). V shed 5 bases and J shed 8 bases, with 13 bases lying between them. The CDR3 has 13 residues. The CDR3 protein is CASSRTGRDEQFF. As DNA, the CDR3 is TGTGCCAGCAGTAGGACAGGGAGGGATGAGCAGTTCTTC.

This clonotype was found a few times. The CDR3 DNA reads TGCGCCAGCAGCTTAGGCGGGAAAGGGGCCCAGTACTTC. This encodes CASSLGGKGAQYF. The chain couples TRBV5-1 to TRBJ2-5; possibly TRBD2 for D (6 bases). The V gene's germline CDR1 is SGHRS and CDR2 YFSETQ. The CDR3 is 13 amino acids. V lost 2 bases to trimming and J lost 9 bases, with 14 bases between them. Combining the CDR3 with reference TRBV5-1 and TRBJ2-5 gives the whole variable domain KAGVTQTPRYLIKTRGQQVTLSCSPISGHRSVSWYQQTPGQGLQFLFEYFSETQRNKGNFPGRFSGRQFSNSRSEMNVSTLELGDSALYLCASSLGGKGAQYFGPGTRLLVL.

This clonotype was counted ten times or more. The chain employs TRBV29-1 and TRBJ2-7; D not certain. Germline V gives CDR1 SQVTM, CDR2 ANQGSEA. This CDR3 region has 13 residues. Between the trimmed V and J ends, which lost 0 bases and 3 bases, there was a span of 9 bases. As DNA, the CDR3 is TGCAGCGTTGAAGAGGCAGTTAACTACGAGCAGTACTTC. Protein: CSVEEAVNYEQYF.

The chain carries TRBV4-3 and TRBJ1-3; TRBD1 matches at 12 bases. The germline V gene encodes CDR1 LGHNA and CDR2 YSLEER. There are 18 residues in the CDR3. V was clipped by 0 bases and J by 4 bases; unmatched bases: 7. The CDR3 loop is CASSQDPGQGAGGNTIYF. CDR3 in DNA: TGCGCCAGCAGCCAAGATCCGGGACAGGGGGCAGGGGGAAACACCATATATTTT.

This clonotype was seen at least ten times. This chain joins TRBV2 and TRBJ1-1; D is unclear. Trimming took 0 bases from V and 1 from J, leaving 12 bases between them. The CDR3 covers 16 residues. Germline values: CDR1 SNHLY, CDR2 FYNNEI. The CDR3 DNA follows: TGTGCCAGCAGTGAAGCGCTTAGGCTGCCGAACACTGAAGCTTTCTTT. It is translated as CASSEALRLPNTEAFF.

This sequence joins TRBV3-1 and TRBJ2-3, with TRBD1 matching 8 bases. Germline values: CDR1 LGHDT, CDR2 YNNKEL (reference sequence). With 4 bases clipped from V and 4 bases from J, the junction kept 1 base outside the gene matches. The CDR3 runs to 13 residues. CDR3 sequence reads: CASSRDRPDTQYF. The CDR3 nucleotides read TGTGCCAGCAGCCGGGACAGGCCAGATACGCAGTATTTT.